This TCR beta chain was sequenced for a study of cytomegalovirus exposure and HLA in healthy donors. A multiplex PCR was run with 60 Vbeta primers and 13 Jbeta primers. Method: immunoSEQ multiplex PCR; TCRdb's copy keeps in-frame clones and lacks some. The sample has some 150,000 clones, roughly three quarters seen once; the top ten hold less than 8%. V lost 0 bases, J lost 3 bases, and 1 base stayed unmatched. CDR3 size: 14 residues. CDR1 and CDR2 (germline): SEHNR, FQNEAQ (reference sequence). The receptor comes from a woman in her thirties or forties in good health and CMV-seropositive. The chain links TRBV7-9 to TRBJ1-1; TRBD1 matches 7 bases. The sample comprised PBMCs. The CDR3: CASSLARGDTEAFF. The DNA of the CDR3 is TGTGCCAGCAGCTTAGCCAGGGGGGACACTGAAGCTTTCTTT.